This TCR beta chain was identified during a study of human T cells and chemical hapten exposure. This clonotype showed up many times. Trimming cost V 6 bases and J 2 bases, with 4 bases left between them. The CDR3 is made up of 11 amino acids. CDR1 and CDR2 from the germline V gene are SEHNR and FQNEAQ (reference sequence). Time point here: pre-sensitization, week 0. Documented treatment: therapeutic diphenylcyclopropenone sensitization with weekly scalp DPC. Investigators collected blood before applying each patch test. Non-pregnant alopecia patients aged 18 to 70, suitable for DPC therapy. One entry per CDR3 protein results from TCRdb running MiXCR on the RACE reads. This repertoire shows 200,000 to 300,000 distinct CDR3 sequences, about 9.4% found once; its top ten account for 2% to 2.5%.

The gene calls are TRBV7-9 and TRBJ1-1; no clear D gene. Sample: whole blood, taken in connection with sensitization to the hapten diphenylcyclopropenone (DPC). This clonotype was obtained from a woman aged 35 to 49 with alopecia areata. Some clones in this sample may be carry-over from other donors' samples. CDR3 coding DNA: TGTGCCAGCAGATCCAACACTGAAGCTTTCTTT. Amino acid sequence: CASRSNTEAFF.